Listed below are T cell receptor beta chains from one sample, sequenced in a study of regulatory T cells in long-lasting Graves disease. MiXCR, applied by TCRdb to the multiplex PCR reads, yields one record per CDR3 protein. The sample holds 350,000 to 500,000 distinct CDR3 sequences, about 14% seen once. These records were also assigned to another study, of T cells in Graves' hyperthyroidism and ophthalmopathy.

The sample consisted of peripheral blood mononuclear cells (PBMCs), taken at new diagnosis, from a patient treated with antithyroid drugs. Receptors originate from a woman aged 50 to 60 with Graves disease. CDR3s include the opening cysteine and the closing phenylalanine or tryptophan. Each record gives: D gene, V gene, J gene, CDR3 length, clone size, CDR3 DNA, CDR3 protein. The D gene is left open where the match is weak. Size is omitted from some rows. Given values are once, few, many or a class for expanded clones.

TRBD1	TRBV11-2	TRBJ1-1	14	.	TGTGCCAGCAGCTTAGGGACAGGGCGCCGCGAAGCTTTCTTT	CASSLGTGRREAFF
TRBD2	TRBV11-2	TRBJ2-6	21	.	TGTGCCAGCAGCCCTACGGGGACTAGCGGGAGCGTCGTCTCTGGGGCCAACGTCCTGACTTTC	CASSPTGTSGSVVSGANVLTF
TRBD1	TRBV10-3	TRBJ1-2	13	few	TGTGCCATCACTACGACAGGGGCAAATGGCTACACCTTC	CAITTTGANGYTF
TRBD2	TRBV20-1	TRBJ2-1	16	many	TGCAGTGCCAGGGGAGGCGGGAGGAACTCCTACAATGAGCAGTTCTTC	CSARGGGRNSYNEQFF
TRBD2	TRBV20-1	TRBJ2-3	16	many	TGCAGTGCAACCGCGGGGACTAGCGGACTCACAGATACGCAGTATTTT	CSATAGTSGLTDTQYF
TRBD1	TRBV12-3/TRBV12-4	TRBJ2-7	15	many	TGTGCCAGCAGGTCACAGGGGGTCCCAACCTACGAGCAGTACTTC	CASRSQGVPTYEQYF
.	TRBV18	TRBJ2-7	14	many	TGTGCCAGCTCACCACAGGGTGGTACCTACGAGCAGTACTTC	CASSPQGGTYEQYF
.	TRBV28	TRBJ1-1	11	many	TGTGCCAGCAGCACAGGGTTTGAAGCTTTCTTT	CASSTGFEAFF
.	TRBV2	TRBJ1-5	15	many	TGTGCCAGCAGTGAACAGGGGCAGGGGTATCAGCCCCAGCATTTT	CASSEQGQGYQPQHF
.	TRBV11-2	TRBJ2-1	18	many	TGTGCCAGCAGCTTAGTAGTTTGGACGCCGCGGGCCTACAATGAGCAGTTCTTC	CASSLVVWTPRAYNEQFF
TRBD1	TRBV20-1	TRBJ2-5	15	.	TGCAGTGCTACTCTACAGGGGATGTACCAAGAGACCCAGTACTTC	CSATLQGMYQETQYF
TRBD1	TRBV5-1	TRBJ2-5	16	.	TGCGCCAGCAGCTTGGCCAGAGGACAGGGTAGGGAGACCCAGTACTTC	CASSLARGQGRETQYF
.	TRBV30	TRBJ1-2	16	.	TGTGCCTGGAGTACAACAACCTTGGGGGGGGCGGATGGCTACACCTTC	CAWSTTTLGGADGYTF
.	TRBV13	TRBJ2-5	15	few	TGTGCCAGCAGCCCCGAGGGGGGGGCAAAGGAGACCCAGTACTTC	CASSPEGGAKETQYF
TRBD1	TRBV28	TRBJ2-5	17	many	TGTGCCAGCAGTCCCAACTCCTGGGACAGGCCACAGGAGACCCAGTACTTC	CASSPNSWDRPQETQYF
.	TRBV6-2/TRBV6-3	TRBJ1-2	12	many	TGTGCCAGCAGCAGGGCCGGGTATGGCTACACCTTC	CASSRAGYGYTF
.	TRBV20-1	TRBJ2-7	14	many	TGCAGTGCTAGCGGCGACAGGAGCTCCTACGAGCAGTACTTC	CSASGDRSSYEQYF
TRBD1	TRBV20-1	TRBJ1-5	13	.	TGCAGTGCTCAGGGGGGGGAGGGTCAGCCCCAGCATTTT	CSAQGGEGQPQHF
.	TRBV15	TRBJ2-1	16	many	TGTGCCACCAGCAGAGCGCTAGTTGCGGCCTACAATGAGCAGTTCTTC	CATSRALVAAYNEQFF
TRBD1	TRBV3-1	TRBJ2-7	16	few	TGTGCCAGCAGCCAAGATATAGGGACAGGGGTCCACGAGCAGTACTTC	CASSQDIGTGVHEQYF
.	TRBV7-9	TRBJ2-7	14	many	TGTGCCAGCAGCTTCGCAGGGTCGGGCTACGAGCAGTACTTC	CASSFAGSGYEQYF
TRBD1	TRBV12-3/TRBV12-4	TRBJ2-7	15	many	TGTGCCAGCAGCCCTGAGAAGGGGGCCTCCTACGAGCAGTACTTC	CASSPEKGASYEQYF
.	TRBV7-2	TRBJ1-2	12	few	TGTGCCAGCAGCTTAGAAAACTATGGCTACACCTTC	CASSLENYGYTF
.	TRBV7-9	TRBJ2-4	15	many	TGTGCCAGCAGCTTAGTTGAAGGGGAAAAAAACATTCAGTACTTC	CASSLVEGEKNIQYF